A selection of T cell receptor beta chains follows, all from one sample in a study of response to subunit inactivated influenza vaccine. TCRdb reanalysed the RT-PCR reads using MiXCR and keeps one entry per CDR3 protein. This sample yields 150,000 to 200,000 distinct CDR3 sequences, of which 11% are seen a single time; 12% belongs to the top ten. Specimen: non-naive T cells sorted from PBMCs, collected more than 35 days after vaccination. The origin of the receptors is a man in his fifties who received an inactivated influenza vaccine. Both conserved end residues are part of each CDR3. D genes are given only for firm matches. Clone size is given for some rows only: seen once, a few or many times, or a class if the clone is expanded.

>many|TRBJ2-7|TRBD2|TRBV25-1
TGTGCCAGCAGTGACCTTAGCGGGGGGGGGTACGAGCAGTACTTC
CASSDLSGGGYEQYF
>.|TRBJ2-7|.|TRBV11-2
TGTGCCAGCAGCTTAGAAGGCAGTTCCTCCTACGAGCAGTACTTC
CASSLEGSSSYEQYF
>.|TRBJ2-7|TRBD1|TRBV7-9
TGTGCCAGCAGCCGAGACAGGGAAAGCTCCTACGAGCAGTACTTC
CASSRDRESSYEQYF
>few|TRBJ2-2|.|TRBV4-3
TGCGCCAGCAGCCAAGACGGGATTAGCGGGAACACCGGGGAGCTGTTTTTT
CASSQDGISGNTGELFF
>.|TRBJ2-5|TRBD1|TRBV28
TGTGCCAGCAGTCGCGGACAGGGAGGAGAGACCCAGTACTTC
CASSRGQGGETQYF
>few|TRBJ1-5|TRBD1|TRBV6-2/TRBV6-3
TGTGCCAGCACCTCGGACAGGGGAGGCAATCAGCCCCAGCATTTT
CASTSDRGGNQPQHF
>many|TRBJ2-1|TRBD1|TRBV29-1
TGCAGCGTTGTAGGACAGGGGGCAATCTACAATGAGCAGTTCTTC
CSVVGQGAIYNEQFF
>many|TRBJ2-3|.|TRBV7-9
TGTGCCAGCAGCTCTCACAGCGATACGCAGTATTTT
CASSSHSDTQYF
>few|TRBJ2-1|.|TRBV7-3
TGTGCCAGCAGCTTAAGTAGCCCTAATGAGCAGTTCTTC
CASSLSSPNEQFF
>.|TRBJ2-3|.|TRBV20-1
TGCAGTGCTAGAACCACGTGGCTGAGCACAGATACGCAGTATTTT
CSARTTWLSTDTQYF
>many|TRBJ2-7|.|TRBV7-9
TGTGCCAGCAGCTTAGTGGCTAGAGGATACGAGCAGTACTTC
CASSLVARGYEQYF
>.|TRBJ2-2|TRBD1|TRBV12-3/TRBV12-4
TGTGCCAGCAGTTCCCGACCAGGGGGCATCGGGGAGCTGTTTTTT
CASSSRPGGIGELFF
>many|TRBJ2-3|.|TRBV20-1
TGCAGTGCTAGAGATCCCCCAGATACGCAGTATTTT
CSARDPPDTQYF
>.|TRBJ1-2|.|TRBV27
TGTGCCAGCAGTTTAAACGGATACCCTTATGGCTACACCTTC
CASSLNGYPYGYTF
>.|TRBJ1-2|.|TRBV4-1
TGCGCCAGCAGCCTCGGGGAGTATGGCTACACCTTC
CASSLGEYGYTF
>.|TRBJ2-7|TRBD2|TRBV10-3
TGTGCCATCAGTAAAGCGGGAGCGGAGTACGAGCAGTACTTC
CAISKAGAEYEQYF
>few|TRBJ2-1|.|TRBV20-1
TGCAGCCCCTTTATGAGGAGCTCCTACAATGAGCAGTTCTTC
CSPFMRSSYNEQFF
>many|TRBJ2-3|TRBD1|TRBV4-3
TGCGCCAGCAGCCTGGGGGACAGTCGTGGAGATACGCAGTATTTT
CASSLGDSRGDTQYF
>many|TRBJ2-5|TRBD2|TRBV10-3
TGTGCCATCAGTGAGTCGTCGCTAGCGGGGATACCTCTCAGGGAGACCCAGTACTTC
CAISESSLAGIPLRETQYF
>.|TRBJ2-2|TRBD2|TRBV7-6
TGTGCCAGCAGCTGGGCGGGGGACACCGGGGAGCTGTTTTTT
CASSWAGDTGELFF
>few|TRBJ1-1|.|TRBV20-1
TGCAGTGCTAGAGGGGAGGACCGTCGAACAAGGGCTTTCTTT
CSARGEDRRTRAFF
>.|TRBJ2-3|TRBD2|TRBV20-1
TGCAGTGCTAGGGGCACTAGCGGGGGCATCACAGATACGCAGTATTTT
CSARGTSGGITDTQYF
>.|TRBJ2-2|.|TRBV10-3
TGTGCCATCAATAAGGGCACCGGGGAGCTGTTTTTT
CAINKGTGELFF
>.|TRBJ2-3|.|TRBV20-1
TGCAGTGCTACCCAGTCCCGACTGTTGGTGGGCACAGATACGCAGTATTTT
CSATQSRLLVGTDTQYF
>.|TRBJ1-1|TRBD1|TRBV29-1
TGCAGCGCAGGGGACAGGGGGGAATTTACTGAAGCTTTCTTT
CSAGDRGEFTEAFF
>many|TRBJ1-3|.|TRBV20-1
TGCAGTGCATGGGACATTGCTGGAAACACCATATATTTT
CSAWDIAGNTIYF
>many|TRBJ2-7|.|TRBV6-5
TGTGCCAGCAGTTATCAGCTAGGGCGACCCGAGCAGTACTTC
CASSYQLGRPEQYF
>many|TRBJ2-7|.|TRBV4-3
TGCGCCAGCAGCCAAGGGGCCCCCTACGAGCAGTACTTC
CASSQGAPYEQYF
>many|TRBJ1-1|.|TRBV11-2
TGTGCCAGCAGCTTATTGAGTCGTGGCACTGAAGCTTTCTTT
CASSLLSRGTEAFF
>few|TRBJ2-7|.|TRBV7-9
TGTGCCAGCAGCCATTACCCGGTCTACGAGCAGTACTTC
CASSHYPVYEQYF
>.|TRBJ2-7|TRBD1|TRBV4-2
TGTGCCAGCGGCCGGGACAGGGGTATAGGGAGCTCCTACGAGCAGTACTTC
CASGRDRGIGSSYEQYF
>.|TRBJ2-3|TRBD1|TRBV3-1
TGTGCCAGCAGCCAAGTAAGGGGGCTCAACACAGATACGCAGTATTTT
CASSQVRGLNTDTQYF
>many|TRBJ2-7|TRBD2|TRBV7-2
TGTGCCAGCAGTATAAAAAGCGGGAGGGGTCAAGAGCAGTACTTC
CASSIKSGRGQEQYF
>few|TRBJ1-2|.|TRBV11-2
TGTGCCAGCAGCCCCGGACAGTATGGCTACACCTTC
CASSPGQYGYTF
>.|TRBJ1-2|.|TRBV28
TGTGCCAGCAGTGAACAGGGAATTGGGTATGGCTACACCTTC
CASSEQGIGYGYTF
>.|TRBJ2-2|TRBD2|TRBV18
TGTGCCAGCTCACCACCGGAGCGGGGGTACAACACCGGGGAGCTGTTTTTT
CASSPPERGYNTGELFF
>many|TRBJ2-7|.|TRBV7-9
TGTGCCACAGGGAGGAGCTCCTACGAGCAGTACTTC
CATGRSSYEQYF
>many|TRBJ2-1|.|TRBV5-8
TGTGCCAGCACCCTCCGGGCAGGGCGGGATGAGCAGTTCTTC
CASTLRAGRDEQFF
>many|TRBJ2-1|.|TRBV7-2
TGTGCCAGCAGCTTACAACAGTACAATGAGCAGTTCTTC
CASSLQQYNEQFF
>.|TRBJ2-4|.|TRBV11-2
TGTGCCAGCCAGCGGGGACAGAAAAACATTCAGTACTTC
CASQRGQKNIQYF
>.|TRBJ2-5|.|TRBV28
TGTGCCAGCAGACCCCGGGGTAGCTTACTTCAAGAGACCCAGTACTTC
CASRPRGSLLQETQYF
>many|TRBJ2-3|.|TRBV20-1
TGCAGTGCTAGAGAGGCCCTAGTGGCCGATACGCAGTATTTT
CSAREALVADTQYF